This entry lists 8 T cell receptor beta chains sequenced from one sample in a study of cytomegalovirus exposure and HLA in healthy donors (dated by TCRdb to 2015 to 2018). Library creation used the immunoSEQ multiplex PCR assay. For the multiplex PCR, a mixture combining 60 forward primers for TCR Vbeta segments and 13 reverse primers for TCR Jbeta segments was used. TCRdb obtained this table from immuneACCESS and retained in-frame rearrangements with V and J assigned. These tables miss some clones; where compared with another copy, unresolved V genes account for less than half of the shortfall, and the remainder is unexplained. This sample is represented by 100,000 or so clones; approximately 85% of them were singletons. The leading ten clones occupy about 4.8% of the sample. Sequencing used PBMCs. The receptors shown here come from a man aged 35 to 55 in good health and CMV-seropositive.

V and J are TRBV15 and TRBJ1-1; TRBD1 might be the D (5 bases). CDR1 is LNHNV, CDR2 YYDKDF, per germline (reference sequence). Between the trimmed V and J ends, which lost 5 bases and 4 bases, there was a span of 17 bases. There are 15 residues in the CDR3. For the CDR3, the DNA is TGTGCCACCAGCCGGAGGGACCTATTGAGCACTGAAGCTTTCTTT. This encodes CATSRRDLLSTEAFF.

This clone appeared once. CDR3 bases: TGTGCCAGTACTCGGACAGGGGTTGATTCACCCCTCCACTTT. Translating gives CASTRTGVDSPLHF. The V call is TRBV19, the J call TRBJ1-6; 9 nucleotides line up with TRBD1. After removal of 7 bases from V and 8 bases from J, the junction contained 6 bases not matched to a gene. The length of the CDR3 is 14 residues. Looked up from germline, CDR1 is LNHDA and CDR2 is SQIVND (reference sequence).

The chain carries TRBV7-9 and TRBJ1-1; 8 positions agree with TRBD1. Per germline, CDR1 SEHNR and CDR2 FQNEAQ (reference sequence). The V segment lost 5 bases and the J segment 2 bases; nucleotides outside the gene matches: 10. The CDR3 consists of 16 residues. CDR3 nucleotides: TGTGCCAGCAGCATCCAGGGGGCGCTGGCCAACACTGAAGCTTTCTTT. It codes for CASSIQGALANTEAFF.

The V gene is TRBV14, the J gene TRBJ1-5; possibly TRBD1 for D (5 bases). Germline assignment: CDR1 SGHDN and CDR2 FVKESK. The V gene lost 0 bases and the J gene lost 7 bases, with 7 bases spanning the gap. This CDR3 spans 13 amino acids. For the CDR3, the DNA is TGTGCCAGCAGCCAAGACAACAGGCAGCCCCAGCATTTT. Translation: CASSQDNRQPQHF.

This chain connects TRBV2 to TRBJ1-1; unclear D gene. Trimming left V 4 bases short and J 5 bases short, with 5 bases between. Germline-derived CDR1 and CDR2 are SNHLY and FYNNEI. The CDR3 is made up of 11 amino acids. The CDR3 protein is CASSASTEAFF. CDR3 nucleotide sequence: TGTGCCAGCAGTGCCAGTACTGAAGCTTTCTTT.

The CDR3 DNA sequence: TGTGCCAGCAGCCCCGTAGGGGGATCAGATACGCAGTATTTT. It is translated as CASSPVGGSDTQYF. The chain combines TRBV11-2 with TRBJ2-3; D may be TRBD1 (6 bases). Germline V CDR1 and CDR2: SGHAT, FQNNGV. V was trimmed by 5 bases and J by 4 bases, leaving 13 bases between them. This CDR3 has 14 residues.

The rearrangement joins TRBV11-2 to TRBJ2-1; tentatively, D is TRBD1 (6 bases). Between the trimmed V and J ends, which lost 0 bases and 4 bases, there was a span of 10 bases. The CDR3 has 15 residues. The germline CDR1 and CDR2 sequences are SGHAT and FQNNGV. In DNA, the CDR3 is TGTGCCAGCAGCTTAGATCAGGGGAAGTACAATGAGCAGTTCTTC. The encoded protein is CASSLDQGKYNEQFF.

DNA of the CDR3: TGTGCCAGCAGCTTAAGCAGGGGTCAAGGGATCTACTACGAGCAGTACTTC. It encodes CASSLSRGQGIYYEQYF. This chain links TRBV7-9 with TRBJ2-7; weak D call: TRBD1 (6 bases). Germline V CDR1 and CDR2: SEHNR, FQNEAQ (reference sequence). V gave up 2 bases and J gave up 3 bases, with 20 bases separating them. This CDR3 has 17 residues.